This TCR beta chain comes out of a study of metastatic and nonmetastatic thyroid tumors (dated by TCRdb to 2020 to 2021). About the full investigation: Repertoires were compared across peripheral blood and tumor or nodule tissue samples from malignant and benign thyroid patients.

Library generation was performed with PCR. The sequencer was an Illumina HiSeq 4000. High-throughput sequencing was used to profile the TCR beta-chain CDR3 region of every patient. For the original study's pipeline: A classifier to discriminate distant-metastatic papillary thyroid cancer patients was built from CDR3 differences across clinicopathological groups. Repertoire diversity was assessed with the Shannon index, and tumor-blood repertoire similarity with the Morisita-Horn index. Using fastp trimming at Q25 and MiXCR clonotype assembly, TCRdb reanalyzed the public sequencing data and kept in-frame beta chains. TCRdb, rather than the study authors, made the V and J calls. The sample table holds almost 35,000 clones, of which roughly 15% were seen once. Around 3.3% of the sample comes from the top ten. This clone was counted many times. It has no known antigen specificity. No base qualities exist here, and no much larger clone lies one base off it.

The germline V gene (reference sequence) provides CDR1 GTSNPN and CDR2 SVGIG. The germline ends are 6 bases apart after V is trimmed by 0 bases and J by 6 bases. The CDR3 goes from the cysteine to the phenylalanine over 12 residues. Kept here is only the CDR3 DNA, which spans 36 bases and is read in frame from base 1. The investigation overall reported the following: TCR beta diversity was reported as significantly higher in malignant tumors than in benign nodules, in both blood and tumor samples.

No treatment had been received by any patient before thyroid surgery. Using T-cell receptor beta sequencing, the study looked back at clinical samples from patients collected from 2012 to 2018. The origin of this receptor is a female donor with papillary thyroid cancer or a benign thyroid nodule (not recorded which). Some clones in this sample may be carry-over from other donors' samples. The chain is assembled from TRBV30 and TRBJ2-1, with the D segment identity uncertain. Sequencing input: blood. The nucleotides are TGTGCCTGGAGTGTCTCCACCAATGAGCAGTTCTTC. Translation gives CAWSVSTNEQFF.